The next 18 T cell receptor beta chains were all read from a single sample in a study of lymphopenia after photon versus proton radiotherapy. Only in-frame clones appear in the TCRdb table, and some are missing; sequencing was by immunoSEQ multiplex PCR. The data contain fewer than 30,000 clones, roughly nine tenths of them seen just once; the ten biggest clones take up around 0.76%. The material was peripheral blood, obtained from a patient treated with photon-based radiotherapy. The source is a woman aged 45-59 years with cholangiocarcinoma.

Notes on this clone: Its ends do not fully match the called genes, so a read error is possible. This chain uses TRBV7-2 with TRBJ1-2, with TRBD1 as a possible D gene (6 bases). CDR1 is SGHTA and CDR2 is FQGNSA in the germline V gene. The CDR3 is 14 residues long. CDR3 residues: CASSLGSSETGRRF. In DNA, the CDR3 is TGTGCCAGCAGCTTAGGGTCTTCGGAAACAGGGAGGCGCTTC.

This chain links TRBV6-5 with TRBJ1-2; the match to TRBD1 covers 7 bases. This CDR3 spans 16 amino acids. V gave up 1 base and J gave up 8 bases; unmatched junction bases: 13. Germline CDR1 reads MNHEY; CDR2 reads SVGAGI. CDR3 in amino acids: CASSYWRDSPQGGYTF. CDR3 DNA: TGTGCCAGCAGTTACTGGAGGGACAGCCCTCAGGGAGGCTACACCTTC.

The V call is TRBV5-5, the J call TRBJ2-1; D call uncertain. The germline CDR1 and CDR2 sequences are SGHKS and YYEKEE (reference sequence). The CDR3 covers 14 residues. The V gene lost 0 bases and the J gene lost 6 bases, with 10 bases spanning the gap. CDR3 sequence (DNA): TGTGCCAGCAGCTTGGTTGCGGTAAGCAATGAGCAGTTCTTC. This encodes CASSLVAVSNEQFF.

The chain couples TRBV10-1 to TRBJ2-7; D ambiguous. Germline lookup yields CDR1 WNHNN and CDR2 SYGVQD (reference sequence). V dropped 3 bases and J dropped 6 bases, with 9 bases sitting between them. This CDR3 has 12 amino acids. The CDR3 is CASSDGRGEQYF. CDR3 DNA: TGCGCCAGCAGTGACGGCAGAGGCGAGCAGTACTTC.

This chain joins TRBV5-1 and TRBJ1-2, with a possible D match to TRBD1 (5 bases). V gave up 3 bases and J gave up 8 bases, with 14 bases separating them. Germline V gene lookup returns CDR1 SGHRS and CDR2 YFSETQ. The CDR3 consists of 13 residues. CDR3 DNA sequence: TGCGCCAGCAGCTCGGGCCCCGGGGGAGGCTACACCTTC. Translation: CASSSGPGGGYTF.

The chain combines TRBV7-2 with TRBJ2-7; D gene unclear. From germline, CDR1 is SGHTA and CDR2 FQGNSA. The CDR3 runs to 12 residues. V was trimmed by 5 bases and J by 6 bases, leaving 11 bases between them. CDR3 nucleotide sequence: TGTGCCAGCAGCAAGCCCCTCTTCGAGCAGTACTTC. The encoded protein is CASSKPLFEQYF.

The chain joins TRBV30 to TRBJ1-6; 8 nucleotides align to TRBD1. CDR1 is GTSNPN, CDR2 SVGIG, per germline (reference sequence). This CDR3 has 15 residues. Trimming took 3 bases from V and 7 from J; bases not matched to a gene: 8. The CDR3: CAWRSKTGENSPLHF. The CDR3 region has the DNA TGTGCCTGGAGGAGCAAGACAGGGGAGAATTCACCCCTCCACTTT.

The rearrangement uses TRBV9 and TRBJ1-3, with TRBD1 as a possible D gene (6 bases). With 3 bases removed from V and 5 bases from J, the gap between germline ends came to 12 bases. This CDR3 spans 14 amino acids. Germline CDR1 reads SGDLS; CDR2 reads YYNGEE. The CDR3 region is CASSAGALRNTIYF. The CDR3 bases are TGTGCCAGCAGCGCGGGGGCCCTAAGAAACACCATATATTTT.

V and J are TRBV4-3 and TRBJ1-2; D is unclear. V was cut by 2 bases and J by 3 bases, with 16 bases left in between. Germline V gene lookup returns CDR1 LGHNA and CDR2 YSLEER. The CDR3 has 16 residues. CDR3 nucleotides: TGCGCCAGCAGCCAATACCAGGTTGTGGTAGACTATGGCTACACCTTC. The encoded protein is CASSQYQVVVDYGYTF.

V is TRBV30 and J is TRBJ1-1; TRBD1 might be the D (6 bases). Germline V gene data show CDR1 as GTSNPN and CDR2 as SVGIG (reference sequence). This CDR3 contains 14 residues. The V and J ends lost 3 bases and 0 bases respectively, with 11 bases between them. This chain's CDR3 is CAWRPDSLNTEAFF. For the CDR3, the DNA is TGTGCCTGGAGACCGGACAGCTTGAACACTGAAGCTTTCTTT.

The CDR3 nucleotides are TGTGCCAGCTCGCGGCAAGAGACCCAGTACTTC. This encodes CASSRQETQYF. This chain joins TRBV18 and TRBJ2-5, with no clear D. Looked up from germline, CDR1 is KGHSH and CDR2 is LQKENI. The CDR3 is 11 amino acids. V dropped 6 bases and J dropped 2 bases, with 4 bases sitting between them. Full variable domain (remainder filled in from reference TRBV18 and TRBJ2-5): NAGVMQNPRHLVRRRGQEARLRCSPMKGHSHVYWYRQLPEEGLKFMVYLQKENIIDESGMPKERFSAEFPKEGPSILRIQQVVRGDSAAYFCASSRQETQYFGPGTRLLVL.

This clone was observed a handful of times. The CDR3 nucleotides read TGTGCCAGCAGTTGGGTTAACTATGGCTACACCTTC. It translates to CASSWVNYGYTF. The chain links TRBV27 to TRBJ1-2; unclear D gene. CDR1 and CDR2 (germline): MNHEY, SMNVEV (reference sequence). This CDR3 spans 12 amino acids. Trimming removed 4 bases from V and 1 base from J, with 4 bases in between.

This chain connects TRBV7-6 to TRBJ1-3, with 7 bases matching TRBD1. V was clipped by 2 bases and J by 4 bases; unmatched bases: 11. The CDR3 extends over 17 amino acids. CDR1 and CDR2 from the germline V gene are SGHVS and FNYEAQ. CDR3 coding DNA: TGTGCCAGCAGCTTACGCCCCCGACAGGGTTCCGGAAACACCATATATTTT. The encoded protein is CASSLRPRQGSGNTIYF.

This rearrangement joins TRBV5-1 to TRBJ2-1, with 9 bases that match TRBD2. Trimming took 0 bases from V and 3 from J; bases not matched to a gene: 1. Per the germline V gene, CDR1 is SGHRS and CDR2 is YFSETQ. This CDR3 comprises 15 residues. In nucleotides, the CDR3 is TGCGCCAGCAGCTTGGGACTAGCGGACTACAATGAGCAGTTCTTC. This encodes CASSLGLADYNEQFF.

V is TRBV10-3 and J is TRBJ1-1; D perhaps matches TRBD1 (5 bases). Trimming removed 5 bases at V and 3 bases at J, with 13 bases between. Germline CDR1 and CDR2: ENHRY and SYGVKD. The length of the CDR3 is 14 residues. The DNA of the CDR3 is TGTGCCATCAGTATGAGGGGTACGGACACTGAAGCTTTCTTT. It is translated as CAISMRGTDTEAFF.

To note about this clone: This specimen includes other DNA sequences encoding the same CDR3. The chain employs TRBV9 and TRBJ1-3; D gene ambiguous. There are 15 residues in the CDR3. Between the trimmed V and J ends, which lost 4 bases and 0 bases, there was a span of 11 bases. The V gene's germline CDR1 is SGDLS and CDR2 YYNGEE. CDR3 nucleotide sequence: TGTGCCAGCAGCCCCCGCGGTGGCTCTGGAAACACCATATATTTT. It translates to CASSPRGGSGNTIYF.

The chain recombines TRBV27 with TRBJ1-1, with D maybe TRBD1 (6 bases). V was clipped by 4 bases and J by 0 bases, with 15 bases between them. CDR1 is MNHEY, CDR2 SMNVEV, per germline (reference sequence). This CDR3 is built from 16 residues. Here the CDR3 DNA reads TGTGCCAGCAGTTCGGACAGAGTTCTTATGAACACTGAAGCTTTCTTT. This translates into CASSSDRVLMNTEAFF.

The chain is built from TRBV7-2 and TRBJ2-1; D unresolved. The CDR3 length is 14 residues. Germline V gene sequence: CDR1 SGHTA, CDR2 FQGNSA. V was shortened by 0 bases and J by 9 bases, with 12 bases between the two germline ends. The CDR3 is CASSLAQAMGEQFF. CDR3 DNA sequence: TGTGCCAGCAGCTTAGCCCAGGCTATGGGTGAGCAGTTCTTC.